This T cell receptor (beta chain) was identified in a study of T-cell reconstitution after alpha-beta-depleted transplantation in children. The V gene's germline CDR1 is SEHNR and CDR2 FQNEAQ (reference sequence). With 5 bases clipped from V and 2 bases from J, the junction kept 9 bases outside the gene matches. The CDR3 totals 16 residues. Unique molecular identifiers were built into the TCRbeta library. TCRdb reprocessed the PCR reads via MiXCR and lists one record per CDR3 protein. The sample holds roughly 500,000 distinct CDR3 sequences, approximately 13% seen once. The sequence came from a human donor who donated a stem cell graft to a child with combined immunodeficiency. This specimen consisted of PBMCs from the stem cell graft donor, obtained from the stem cell graft. The chain combines TRBV7-9 with TRBJ2-1; 7 bases agree with TRBD2. The DNA of the CDR3 is TGTGCCAGCAGCCTAAGAGCGGGGCACCCCTACAATGAGCAGTTCTTC. Encoded protein: CASSLRAGHPYNEQFF.